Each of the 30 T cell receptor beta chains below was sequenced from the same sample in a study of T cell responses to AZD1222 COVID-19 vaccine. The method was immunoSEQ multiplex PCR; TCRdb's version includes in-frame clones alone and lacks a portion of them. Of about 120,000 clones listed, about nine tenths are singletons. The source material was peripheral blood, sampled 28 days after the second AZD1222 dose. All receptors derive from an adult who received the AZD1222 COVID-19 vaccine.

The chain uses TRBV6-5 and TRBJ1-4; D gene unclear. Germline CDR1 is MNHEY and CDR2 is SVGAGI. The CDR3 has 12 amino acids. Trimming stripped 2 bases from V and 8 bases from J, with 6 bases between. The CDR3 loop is CASSYLGEKLFF. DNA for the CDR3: TGTGCCAGCAGTTACCTGGGGGAAAAACTGTTTTTT.

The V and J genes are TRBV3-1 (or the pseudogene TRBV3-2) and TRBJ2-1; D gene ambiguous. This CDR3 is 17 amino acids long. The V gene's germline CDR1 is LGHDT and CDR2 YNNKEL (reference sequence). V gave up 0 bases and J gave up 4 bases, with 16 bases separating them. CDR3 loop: CASSQDYSSPIYNEQFF. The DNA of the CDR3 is TGTGCCAGCAGCCAAGATTATTCATCCCCGATATACAATGAGCAGTTCTTC.

The CDR3 region has the DNA TGTGCCAGCAGCCAAGTTACGGACAGGGGGCGCGAGCAGTACTTC. Its translation is CASSQVTDRGREQYF. The chain carries TRBV3-1 (or the pseudogene TRBV3-2) and TRBJ2-7; 11 nucleotides match TRBD1. With V trimmed by 1 base and J by 6 bases, 5 bases remained unmatched. CDR1 is LGHDT and CDR2 is YNNKEL in the germline V gene (reference sequence). CDR3 size: 15 residues.

CDR3 sequence reads: CASSVEQGGTDTQYF. The CDR3 DNA reads as TGTGCCAGCAGTGTCGAACAGGGAGGCACAGATACGCAGTATTTT. J is TRBJ2-3 and V is TRBV6-4, with D possibly being TRBD1 (6 bases). Germline V lookup: CDR1 MRHNA, CDR2 SNTAGT. Between the trimmed V and J ends, which lost 4 bases and 1 base, there was a span of 12 bases. The CDR3 runs to 15 residues.

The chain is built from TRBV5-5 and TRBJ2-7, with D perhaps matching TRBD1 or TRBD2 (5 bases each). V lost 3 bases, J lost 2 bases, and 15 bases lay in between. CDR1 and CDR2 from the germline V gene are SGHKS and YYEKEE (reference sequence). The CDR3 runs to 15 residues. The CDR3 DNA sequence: TGTGCCAGCAGCTGGGATATGGGACGGGCCTACGAGCAGTACTTC. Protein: CASSWDMGRAYEQYF. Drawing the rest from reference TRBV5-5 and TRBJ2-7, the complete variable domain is DAGVTQSPTHLIKTRGQQVTLRCSPISGHKSVSWYQQVLGQGPQFIFQYYEKEERGRGNFPDRFSARQFPNYSSELNVNALLLGDSALYLCASSWDMGRAYEQYFGPGTRLTVT.

The CDR3 here is CASSPLVRYEQYF. The CDR3 DNA reads as TGTGCCAGCTCACCTCTAGTTAGATACGAGCAGTACTTC. The chain carries TRBV2 and TRBJ2-7, with unresolved D. Germline CDR1 reads SNHLY; CDR2 reads FYNNEI. V was trimmed by 8 bases and J by 4 bases, leaving 15 bases between them. This CDR3 spans 13 amino acids.

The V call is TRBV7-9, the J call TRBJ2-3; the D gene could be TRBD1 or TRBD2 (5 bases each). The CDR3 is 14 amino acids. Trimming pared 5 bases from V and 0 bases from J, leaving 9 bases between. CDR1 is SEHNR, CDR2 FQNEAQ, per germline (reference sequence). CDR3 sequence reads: CASSLRDSTDTQYF. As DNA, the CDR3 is TGTGCCAGCAGCCTAAGGGACAGCACAGATACGCAGTATTTT.

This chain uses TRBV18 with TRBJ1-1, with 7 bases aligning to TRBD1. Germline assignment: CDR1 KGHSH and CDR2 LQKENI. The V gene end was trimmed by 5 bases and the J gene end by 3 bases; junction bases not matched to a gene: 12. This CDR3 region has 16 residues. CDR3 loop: CASSTLSGGLYTEAFF. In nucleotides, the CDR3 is TGTGCCAGCTCAACCCTATCAGGGGGGTTGTACACTGAAGCTTTCTTT. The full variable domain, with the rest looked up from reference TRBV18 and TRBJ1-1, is NAGVMQNPRHLVRRRGQEARLRCSPMKGHSHVYWYRQLPEEGLKFMVYLQKENIIDESGMPKERFSAEFPKEGPSILRIQQVVRGDSAAYFCASSTLSGGLYTEAFFGQGTRLTVV.

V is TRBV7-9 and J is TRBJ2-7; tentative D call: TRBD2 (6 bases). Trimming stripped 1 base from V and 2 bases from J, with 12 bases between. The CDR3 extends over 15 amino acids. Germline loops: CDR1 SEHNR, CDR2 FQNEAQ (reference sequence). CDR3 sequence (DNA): TGTGCCAGCAGCTTAGTTGGGGGGATTACCTACGAGCAGTACTTC. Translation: CASSLVGGITYEQYF.

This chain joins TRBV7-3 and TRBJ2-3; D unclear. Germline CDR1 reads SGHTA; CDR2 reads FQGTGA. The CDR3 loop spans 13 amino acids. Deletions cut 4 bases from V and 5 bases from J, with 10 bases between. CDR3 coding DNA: TGTGCCAGCAGCTCGGGTGGGATAGATACGCAGTATTTT. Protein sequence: CASSSGGIDTQYF.

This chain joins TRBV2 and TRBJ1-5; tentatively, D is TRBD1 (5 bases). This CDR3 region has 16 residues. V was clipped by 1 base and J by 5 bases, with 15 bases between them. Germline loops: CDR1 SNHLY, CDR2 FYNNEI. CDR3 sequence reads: CASSEEGNRSHQPQHF. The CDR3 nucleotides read TGTGCCAGCAGTGAAGAAGGAAACAGGTCCCATCAGCCCCAGCATTTT.

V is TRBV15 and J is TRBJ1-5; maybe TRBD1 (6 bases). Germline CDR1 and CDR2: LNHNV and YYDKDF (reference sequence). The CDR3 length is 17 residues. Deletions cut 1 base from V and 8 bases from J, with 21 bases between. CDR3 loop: CATSRVFGRTEIKPQHF. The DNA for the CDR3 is TGTGCCACCAGCAGAGTTTTTGGGCGGACAGAGATCAAGCCCCAGCATTTT. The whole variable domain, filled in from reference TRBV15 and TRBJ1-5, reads DAMVIQNPRYQVTQFGKPVTLSCSQTLNHNVMYWYQQKSSQAPKLLFHYYDKDFNNEADTPDNFQSRRPNTSFCFLDIRSPGLGDTAMYLCATSRVFGRTEIKPQHFGDGTRLSIL.

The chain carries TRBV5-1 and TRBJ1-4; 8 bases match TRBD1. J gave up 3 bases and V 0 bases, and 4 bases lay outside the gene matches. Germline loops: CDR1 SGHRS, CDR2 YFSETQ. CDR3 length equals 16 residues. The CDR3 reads CASSLARGLANEKLFF. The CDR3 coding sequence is TGCGCCAGCAGCTTGGCCAGGGGGCTAGCTAATGAAAAACTGTTTTTT.

The CDR3 region has the DNA TGTGCCAGCTCACCCTTGACAGGGGGCAACACCGGGGAGCTGTTTTTT. It is translated as CASSPLTGGNTGELFF. This chain links TRBV18 with TRBJ2-2; 10 bases fit TRBD1. Trimming at V came to 3 bases and at J to 2 bases, leaving 3 bases not matched to a gene. The CDR3 length is 16 residues. Germline V gene lookup returns CDR1 KGHSH and CDR2 LQKENI.

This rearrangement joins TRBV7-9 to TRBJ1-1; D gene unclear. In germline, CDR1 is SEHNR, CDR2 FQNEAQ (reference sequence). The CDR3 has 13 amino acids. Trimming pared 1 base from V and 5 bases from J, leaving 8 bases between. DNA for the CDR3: TGTGCCAGCAGCTTAGAACGCGGGACTGAAGCTTTCTTT. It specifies CASSLERGTEAFF.

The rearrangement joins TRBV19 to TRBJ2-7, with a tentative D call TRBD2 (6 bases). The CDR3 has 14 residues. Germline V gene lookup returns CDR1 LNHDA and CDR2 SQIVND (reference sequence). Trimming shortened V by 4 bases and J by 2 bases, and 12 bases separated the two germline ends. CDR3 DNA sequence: TGTGCCAGTAGTACCGCGGGGCGTACCTACGAGCAGTACTTC. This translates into CASSTAGRTYEQYF.

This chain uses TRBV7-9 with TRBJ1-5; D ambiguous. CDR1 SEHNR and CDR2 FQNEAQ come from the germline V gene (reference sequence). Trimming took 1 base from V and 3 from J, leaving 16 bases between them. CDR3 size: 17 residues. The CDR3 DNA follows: TGTGCCAGCAGCTTAGAGTCCCTCGGGCGGATCAATCAGCCCCAGCATTTT. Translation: CASSLESLGRINQPQHF.

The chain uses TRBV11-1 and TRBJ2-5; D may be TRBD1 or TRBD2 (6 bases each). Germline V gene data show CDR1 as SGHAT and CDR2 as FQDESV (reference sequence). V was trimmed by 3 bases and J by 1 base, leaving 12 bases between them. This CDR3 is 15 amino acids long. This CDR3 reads CASSFSGGTQETQYF. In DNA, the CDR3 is TGTGCCAGCAGCTTTTCCGGGGGCACCCAAGAGACCCAGTACTTC.

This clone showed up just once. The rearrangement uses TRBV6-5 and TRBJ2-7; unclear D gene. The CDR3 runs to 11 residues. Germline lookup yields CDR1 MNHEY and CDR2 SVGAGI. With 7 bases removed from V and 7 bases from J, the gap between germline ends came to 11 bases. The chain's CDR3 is CASKQLGEQYF. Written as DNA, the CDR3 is TGTGCCAGCAAACAGCTCGGGGAGCAGTACTTC.

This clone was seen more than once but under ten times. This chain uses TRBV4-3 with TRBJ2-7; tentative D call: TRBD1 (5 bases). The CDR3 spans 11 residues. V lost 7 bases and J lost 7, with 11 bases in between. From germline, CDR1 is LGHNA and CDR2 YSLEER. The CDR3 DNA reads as TGCGCCAGCAAAGGGGTGGGGGAGCAGTACTTC. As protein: CASKGVGEQYF.

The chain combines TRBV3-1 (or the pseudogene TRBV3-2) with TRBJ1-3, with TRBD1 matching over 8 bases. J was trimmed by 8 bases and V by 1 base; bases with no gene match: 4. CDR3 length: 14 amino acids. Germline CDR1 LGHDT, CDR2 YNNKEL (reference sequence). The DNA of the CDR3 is TGTGCCAGCAGCCAAGGACAGGGGACAGACACCATATATTTT. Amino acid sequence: CASSQGQGTDTIYF.

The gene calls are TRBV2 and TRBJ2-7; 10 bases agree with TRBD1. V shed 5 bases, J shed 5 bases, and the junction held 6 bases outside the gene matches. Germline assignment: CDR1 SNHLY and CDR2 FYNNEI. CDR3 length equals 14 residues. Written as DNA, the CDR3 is TGTGCCAGCAGTCGGGACAGGGGAATTGACGAGCAGTACTTC. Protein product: CASSRDRGIDEQYF.

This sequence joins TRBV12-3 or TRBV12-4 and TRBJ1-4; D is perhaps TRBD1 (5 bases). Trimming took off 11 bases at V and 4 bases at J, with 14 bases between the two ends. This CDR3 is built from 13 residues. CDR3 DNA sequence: TGTGCCGGTTCGTCAGGGATTAATGAAAAACTGTTTTTT. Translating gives CAGSSGINEKLFF.

CDR3 in amino acids: CASSRWGDSNQPQHF. In nucleotides, the CDR3 is TGCGCCAGCAGCCGCTGGGGGGATAGCAATCAGCCCCAGCATTTT. The rearrangement links TRBV5-1 to TRBJ1-5, with D possibly being TRBD1 (5 bases). CDR3 length equals 15 residues. Trimming cost V 4 bases and J 0 bases, with 11 bases left between them. Germline V gene lookup returns CDR1 SGHRS and CDR2 YFSETQ.

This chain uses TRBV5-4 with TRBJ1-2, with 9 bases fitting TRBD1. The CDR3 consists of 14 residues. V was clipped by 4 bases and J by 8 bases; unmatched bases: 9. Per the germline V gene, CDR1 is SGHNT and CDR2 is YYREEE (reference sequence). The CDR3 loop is CASSPKGQGGGYTF. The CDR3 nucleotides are TGTGCCAGCAGCCCTAAGGGACAGGGTGGCGGCTACACCTTC. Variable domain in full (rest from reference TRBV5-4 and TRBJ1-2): ETGVTQSPTHLIKTRGQQVTLRCSSQSGHNTVSWYQQALGQGPQFIFQYYREEENGRGNFPPRFSGLQFPNYSSELNVNALELDDSALYLCASSPKGQGGGYTFGSGTRLTVV.

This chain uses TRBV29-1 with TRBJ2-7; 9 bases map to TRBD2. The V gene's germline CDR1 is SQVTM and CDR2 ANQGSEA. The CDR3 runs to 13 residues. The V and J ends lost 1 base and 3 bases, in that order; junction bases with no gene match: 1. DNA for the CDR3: TGCAGCGTTGAAGGTAGCGGGGGCTACGAGCAGTACTTC. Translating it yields CSVEGSGGYEQYF.

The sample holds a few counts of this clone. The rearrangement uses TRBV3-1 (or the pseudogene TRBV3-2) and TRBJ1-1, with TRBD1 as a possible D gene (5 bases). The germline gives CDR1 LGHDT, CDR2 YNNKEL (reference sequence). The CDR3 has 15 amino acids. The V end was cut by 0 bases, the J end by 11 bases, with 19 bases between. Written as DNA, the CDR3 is TGTGCCAGCAGCCAAGATTACAAGGGGAGCGGAGCGGCTTTCTTT. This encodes CASSQDYKGSGAAFF.

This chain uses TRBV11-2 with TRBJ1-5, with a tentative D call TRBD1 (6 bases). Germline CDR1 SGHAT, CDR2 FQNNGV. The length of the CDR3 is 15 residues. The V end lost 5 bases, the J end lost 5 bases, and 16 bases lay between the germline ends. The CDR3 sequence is CASSKRGGFDQPQHF. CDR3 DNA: TGTGCCAGCAGCAAAAGGGGGGGGTTCGATCAGCCCCAGCATTTT.

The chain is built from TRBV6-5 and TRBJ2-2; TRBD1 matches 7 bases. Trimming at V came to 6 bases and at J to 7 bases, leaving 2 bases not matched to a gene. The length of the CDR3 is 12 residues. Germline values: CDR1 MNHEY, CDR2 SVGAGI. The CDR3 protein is CASSHRGGELFF. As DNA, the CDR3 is TGTGCCAGCAGCCACAGGGGCGGGGAGCTGTTTTTT.

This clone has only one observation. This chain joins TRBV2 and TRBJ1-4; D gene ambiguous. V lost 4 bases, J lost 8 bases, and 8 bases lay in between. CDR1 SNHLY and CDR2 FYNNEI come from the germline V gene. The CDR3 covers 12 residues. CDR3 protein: CASSGVGEKLFF. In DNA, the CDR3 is TGTGCCAGCAGTGGAGTAGGCGAAAAACTGTTTTTT.